Sequencing of this T cell receptor beta chain was carried out in a study of cytomegalovirus exposure and HLA in healthy donors. PCR used 60 Vbeta primers and 13 Jbeta primers. Data came from immunoSEQ multiplex PCR; TCRdb stores just in-frame clones and leaves some out. This table holds 120,000 to 150,000 clones, 70% to 85% found once. V dropped 10 bases and J dropped 8; count of bases not matched to a gene: 6. CDR3 length: 13 residues. The V gene's germline CDR1 is SNHLY and CDR2 FYNNEI. This TCR came from a male donor in good health and CMV-seronegative. This sequence joins TRBV2 and TRBJ2-1; 12 bases map to TRBD1. The sample consisted of PBMCs. The CDR3 loop is CATFGTGGHEQFF. The CDR3 DNA reads TGTGCCACCTTCGGGACAGGGGGCCATGAGCAGTTCTTC.